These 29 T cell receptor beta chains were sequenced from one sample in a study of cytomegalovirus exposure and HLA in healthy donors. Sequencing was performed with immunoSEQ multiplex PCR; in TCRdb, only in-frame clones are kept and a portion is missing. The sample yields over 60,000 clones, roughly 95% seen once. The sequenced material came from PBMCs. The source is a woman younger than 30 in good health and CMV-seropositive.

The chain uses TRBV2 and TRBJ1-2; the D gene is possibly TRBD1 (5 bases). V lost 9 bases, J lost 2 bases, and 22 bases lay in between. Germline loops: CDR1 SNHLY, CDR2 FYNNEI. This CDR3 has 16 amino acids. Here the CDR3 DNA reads TGTGCCAGGCTGAACCCCCGGACGGGGGAGAACTATGGCTACACCTTC. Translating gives CARLNPRTGENYGYTF.

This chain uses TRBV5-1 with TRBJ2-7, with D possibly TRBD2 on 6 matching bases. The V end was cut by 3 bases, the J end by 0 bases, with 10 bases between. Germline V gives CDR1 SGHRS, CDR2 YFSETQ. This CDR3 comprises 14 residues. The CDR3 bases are TGCGCCAGCAGCTATAGCGGTCCCTCCTACGAGCAGTACTTC. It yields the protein CASSYSGPSYEQYF.

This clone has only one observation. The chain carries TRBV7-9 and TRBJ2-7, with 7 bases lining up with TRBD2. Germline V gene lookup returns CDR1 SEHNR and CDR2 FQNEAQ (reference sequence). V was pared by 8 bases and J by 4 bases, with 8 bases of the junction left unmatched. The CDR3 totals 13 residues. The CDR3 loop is CASGAGAGYEQYF. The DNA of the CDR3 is TGTGCCAGCGGCGCGGGAGCGGGATACGAGCAGTACTTC.

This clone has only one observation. DNA of the CDR3: TGTGCCAGCAGCGGCTCCAGGGGTACTGAAGCTTTCTTT. Its translation is CASSGSRGTEAFF. The V gene is TRBV5-6, the J gene TRBJ1-1, with D maybe TRBD1 (6 bases). The CDR3 sequence is 13 residues long. Trimming left V 4 bases short and J 5 bases short, with 12 bases between. Germline V CDR1 and CDR2: SGHDT, YYEEEE.

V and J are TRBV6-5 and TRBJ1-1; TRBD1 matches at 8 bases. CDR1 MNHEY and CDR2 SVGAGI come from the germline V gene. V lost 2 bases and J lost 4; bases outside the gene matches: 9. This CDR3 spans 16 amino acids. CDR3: CASSYLTTGGGTEAFF. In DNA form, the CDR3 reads TGTGCCAGCAGTTACCTCACTACAGGGGGGGGCACTGAAGCTTTCTTT.

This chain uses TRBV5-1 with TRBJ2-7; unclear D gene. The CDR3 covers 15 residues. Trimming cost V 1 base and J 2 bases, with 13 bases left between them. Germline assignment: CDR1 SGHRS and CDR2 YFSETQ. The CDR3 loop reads CASSLYPWAPYEQYF. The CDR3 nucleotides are TGCGCCAGCAGCTTGTACCCCTGGGCCCCCTACGAGCAGTACTTC.

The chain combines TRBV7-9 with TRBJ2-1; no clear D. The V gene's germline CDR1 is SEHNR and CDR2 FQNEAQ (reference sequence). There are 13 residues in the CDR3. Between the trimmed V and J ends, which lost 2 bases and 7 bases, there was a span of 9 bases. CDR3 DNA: TGTGCCAGCAGCTTAATGGCGGCTAATGAGCAGTTCTTC. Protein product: CASSLMAANEQFF.

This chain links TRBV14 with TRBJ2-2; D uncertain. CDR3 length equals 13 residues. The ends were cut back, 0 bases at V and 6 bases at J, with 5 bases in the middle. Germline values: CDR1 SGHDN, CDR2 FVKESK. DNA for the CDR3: TGTGCCAGCAGCCAAGAAAGCGCCGGGGAGCTGTTTTTT. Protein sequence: CASSQESAGELFF.

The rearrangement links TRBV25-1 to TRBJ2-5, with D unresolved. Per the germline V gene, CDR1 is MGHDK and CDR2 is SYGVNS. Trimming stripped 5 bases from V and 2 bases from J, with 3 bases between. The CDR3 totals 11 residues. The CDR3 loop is CASSPQETQYF. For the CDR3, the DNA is TGTGCCAGCAGTCCTCAAGAGACCCAGTACTTC. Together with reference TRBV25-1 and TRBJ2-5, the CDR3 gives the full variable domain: EADIYQTPRYLVIGTGKKITLECSQTMGHDKMYWYQQDPGMELHLIHYSYGVNSTEKGDLSSESTVSRIRTEHFPLTLESARPSHTSQYLCASSPQETQYFGPGTRLLVL.

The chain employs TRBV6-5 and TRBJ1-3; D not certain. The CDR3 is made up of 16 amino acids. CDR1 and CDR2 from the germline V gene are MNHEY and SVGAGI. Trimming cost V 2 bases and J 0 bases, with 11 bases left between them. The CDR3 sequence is CASSYGHGSSGNTIYF. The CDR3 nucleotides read TGTGCCAGCAGTTACGGGCATGGAAGCTCTGGAAACACCATATATTTT.

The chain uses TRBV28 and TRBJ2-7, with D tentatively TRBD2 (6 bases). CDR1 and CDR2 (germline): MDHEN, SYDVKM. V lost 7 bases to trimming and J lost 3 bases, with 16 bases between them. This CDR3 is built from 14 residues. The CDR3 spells CASISSGTYYEQYF. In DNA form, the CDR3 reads TGTGCCAGCATCTCTTCCGGGACTTACTACGAGCAGTACTTC.

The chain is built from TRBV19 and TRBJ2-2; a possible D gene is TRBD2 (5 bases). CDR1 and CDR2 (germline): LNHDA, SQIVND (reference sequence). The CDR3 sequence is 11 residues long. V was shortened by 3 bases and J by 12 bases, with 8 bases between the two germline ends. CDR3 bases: TGTGCCAGTAGTATTTCGGGAAAGCTGTTTTTT. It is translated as CASSISGKLFF.

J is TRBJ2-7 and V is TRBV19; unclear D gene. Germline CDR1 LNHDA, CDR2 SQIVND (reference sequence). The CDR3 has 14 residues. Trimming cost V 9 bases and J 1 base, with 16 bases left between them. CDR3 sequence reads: CASALGPESYEQYF. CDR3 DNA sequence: TGTGCCAGCGCGCTCGGTCCGGAGTCCTACGAGCAGTACTTC.

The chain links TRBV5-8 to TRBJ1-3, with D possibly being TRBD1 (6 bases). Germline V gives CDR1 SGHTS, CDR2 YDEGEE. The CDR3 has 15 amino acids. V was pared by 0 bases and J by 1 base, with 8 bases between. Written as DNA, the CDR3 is TGTGCCAGCAGCTTGGACAGGGCTTCTGGAAACACCATATATTTT. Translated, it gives CASSLDRASGNTIYF.

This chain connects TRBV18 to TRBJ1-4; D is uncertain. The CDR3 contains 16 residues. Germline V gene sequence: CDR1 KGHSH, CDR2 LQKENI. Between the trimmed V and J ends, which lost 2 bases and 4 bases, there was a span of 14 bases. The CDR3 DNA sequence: TGTGCCAGCTCACCAACAGACCTCCTGTTTAATGAAAAACTGTTTTTT. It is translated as CASSPTDLLFNEKLFF.

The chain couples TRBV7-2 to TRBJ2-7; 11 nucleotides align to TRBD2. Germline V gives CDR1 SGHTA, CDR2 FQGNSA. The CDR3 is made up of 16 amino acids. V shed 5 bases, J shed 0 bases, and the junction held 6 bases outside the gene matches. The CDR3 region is CASSVTSGAGSYEQYF. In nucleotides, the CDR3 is TGTGCCAGCAGCGTGACTAGCGGGGCGGGCTCCTACGAGCAGTACTTC.

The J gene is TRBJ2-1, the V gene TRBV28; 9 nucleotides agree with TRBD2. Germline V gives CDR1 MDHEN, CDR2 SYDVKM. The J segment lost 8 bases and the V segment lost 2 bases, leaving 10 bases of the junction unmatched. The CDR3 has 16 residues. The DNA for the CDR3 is TGTGCCAGCAGTTTAGGAAATAGCGGGAGTAAAGATGAGCAGTTCTTC. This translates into CASSLGNSGSKDEQFF. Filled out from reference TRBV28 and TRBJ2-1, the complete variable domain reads DVKVTQSSRYLVKRTGEKVFLECVQDMDHENMFWYRQDPGLGLRLIYFSYDVKMKEKGDIPEGYSVSREKKERFSLILESASTNQTSMYLCASSLGNSGSKDEQFFGPGTRLTVL.

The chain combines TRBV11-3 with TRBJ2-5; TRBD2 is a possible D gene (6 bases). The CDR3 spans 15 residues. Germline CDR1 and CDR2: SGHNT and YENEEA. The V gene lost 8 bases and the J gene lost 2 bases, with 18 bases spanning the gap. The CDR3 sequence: CASRPPRAGQETQYF. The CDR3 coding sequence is TGTGCCAGCCGCCCCCCGAGGGCGGGACAAGAGACCCAGTACTTC.

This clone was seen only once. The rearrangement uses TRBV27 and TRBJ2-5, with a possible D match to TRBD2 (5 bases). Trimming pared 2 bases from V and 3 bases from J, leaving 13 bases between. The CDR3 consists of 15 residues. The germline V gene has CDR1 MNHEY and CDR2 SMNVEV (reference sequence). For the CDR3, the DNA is TGTGCCAGCAGTTTAGTTCCCCGGCGGGAAGAGACCCAGTACTTC. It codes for CASSLVPRREETQYF.

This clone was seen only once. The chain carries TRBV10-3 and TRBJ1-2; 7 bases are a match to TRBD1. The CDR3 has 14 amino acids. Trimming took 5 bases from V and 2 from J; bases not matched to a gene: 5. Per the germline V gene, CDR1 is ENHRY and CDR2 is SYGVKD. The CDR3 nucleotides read TGTGCCATCAGTCGACAGGGATCGAACTATGGCTACACCTTC. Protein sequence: CAISRQGSNYGYTF.

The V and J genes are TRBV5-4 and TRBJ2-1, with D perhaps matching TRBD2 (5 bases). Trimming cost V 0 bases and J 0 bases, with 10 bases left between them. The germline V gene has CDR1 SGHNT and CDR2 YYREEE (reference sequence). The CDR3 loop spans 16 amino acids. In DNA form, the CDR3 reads TGTGCCAGCAGCTTGGACCGACGGGACTCCTACAATGAGCAGTTCTTC. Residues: CASSLDRRDSYNEQFF.

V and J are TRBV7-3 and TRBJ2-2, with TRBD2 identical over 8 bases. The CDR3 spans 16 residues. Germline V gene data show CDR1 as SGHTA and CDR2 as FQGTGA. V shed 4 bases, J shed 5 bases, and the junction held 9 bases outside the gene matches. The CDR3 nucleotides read TGTGCCAGCAGCTCGCCCGGGACTAGTGGGACCGGGGAGCTGTTTTTT. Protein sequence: CASSSPGTSGTGELFF.

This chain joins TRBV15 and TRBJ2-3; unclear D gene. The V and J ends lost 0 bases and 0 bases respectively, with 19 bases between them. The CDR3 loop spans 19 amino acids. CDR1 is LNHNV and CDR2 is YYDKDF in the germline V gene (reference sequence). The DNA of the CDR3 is TGTGCCACCAGCAGAGATGTCTTCCGGGTTTTGGATAGCACAGATACGCAGTATTTT. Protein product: CATSRDVFRVLDSTDTQYF.

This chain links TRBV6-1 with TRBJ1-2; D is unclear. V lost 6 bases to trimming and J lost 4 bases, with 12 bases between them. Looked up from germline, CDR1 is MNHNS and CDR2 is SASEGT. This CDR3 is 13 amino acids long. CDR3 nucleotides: TGTGCCAGCAGCGGGTCCCCCGGCTATGGCTACACCTTC. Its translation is CASSGSPGYGYTF.

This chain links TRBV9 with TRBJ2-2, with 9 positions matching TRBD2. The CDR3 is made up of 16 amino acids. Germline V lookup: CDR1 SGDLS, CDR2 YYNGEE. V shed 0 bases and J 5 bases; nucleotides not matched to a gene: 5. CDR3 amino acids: CASSVGLAGRTGELFF. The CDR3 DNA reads TGTGCCAGCAGCGTAGGGCTAGCGGGACGAACCGGGGAGCTGTTTTTT.

The CDR3 bases are TGTGCCAGCAGTTCCGGGACTAGCGGGAGCCCCTACGAGCAGTACTTC. Translation: CASSSGTSGSPYEQYF. The V gene is TRBV28, the J gene TRBJ2-7; 14 bases line up with TRBD2. J lost 2 bases, V lost 4 bases, and 4 bases had no gene match. The CDR3 runs to 16 residues. Germline CDR1 and CDR2: MDHEN and SYDVKM.

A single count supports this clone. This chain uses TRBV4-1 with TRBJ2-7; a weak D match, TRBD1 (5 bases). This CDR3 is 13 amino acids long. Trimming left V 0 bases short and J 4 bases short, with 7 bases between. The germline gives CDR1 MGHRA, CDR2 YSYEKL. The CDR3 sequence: CASSQERGYEQYF. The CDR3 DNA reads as TGCGCCAGCAGCCAAGAAAGGGGTTACGAGCAGTACTTC.

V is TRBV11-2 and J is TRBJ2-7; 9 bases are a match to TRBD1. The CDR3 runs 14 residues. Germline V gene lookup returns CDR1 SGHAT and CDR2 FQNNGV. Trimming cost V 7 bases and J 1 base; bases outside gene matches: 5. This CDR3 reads CASMRTGVSYEQYF. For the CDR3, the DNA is TGTGCCAGCATGCGGACAGGGGTATCCTACGAGCAGTACTTC.

The CDR3 DNA sequence: TGTGCCAGCAGCCCCGCAAAAGCCGGGACTAGCGGGAGGGCCGGGTACGAGCAGTACTTC. Translating gives CASSPAKAGTSGRAGYEQYF. V is TRBV5-5 and J is TRBJ2-7; 16 nucleotides match TRBD2. J was trimmed by 4 bases and V by 4 bases; bases with no gene match: 17. This CDR3 spans 20 amino acids. CDR1 SGHKS and CDR2 YYEKEE come from the germline V gene (reference sequence).